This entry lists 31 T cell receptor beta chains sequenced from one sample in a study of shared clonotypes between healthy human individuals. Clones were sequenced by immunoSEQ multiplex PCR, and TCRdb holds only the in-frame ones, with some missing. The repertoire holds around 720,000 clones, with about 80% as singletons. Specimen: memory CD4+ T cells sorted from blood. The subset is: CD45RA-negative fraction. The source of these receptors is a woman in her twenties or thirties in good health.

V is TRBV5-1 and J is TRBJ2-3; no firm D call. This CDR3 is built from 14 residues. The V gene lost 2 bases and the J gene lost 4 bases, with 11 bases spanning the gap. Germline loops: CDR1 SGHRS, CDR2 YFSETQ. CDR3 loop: CASSFPTSADTQYF. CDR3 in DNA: TGCGCCAGCAGCTTTCCGACCAGCGCAGATACGCAGTATTTT.

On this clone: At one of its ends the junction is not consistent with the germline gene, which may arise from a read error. CDR3 region: CASSGRMRLEKLFF. CDR3 sequence (DNA): TGTGCCAGCAGTGGGCGAATGCGCCTCGAAAAGCTGTTTTTT. The chain uses TRBV2 and TRBJ1-4; the D is unclear. Germline loops: CDR1 SNHLY, CDR2 FYNNEI. CDR3 length: 14 amino acids.

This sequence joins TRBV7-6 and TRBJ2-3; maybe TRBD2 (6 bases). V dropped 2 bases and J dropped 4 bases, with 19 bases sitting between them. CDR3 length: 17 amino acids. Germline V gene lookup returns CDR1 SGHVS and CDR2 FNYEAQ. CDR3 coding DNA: TGTGCCAGCAGCTTATCACTGAATCGGAGGGTATCAGATACGCAGTATTTT. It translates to CASSLSLNRRVSDTQYF.

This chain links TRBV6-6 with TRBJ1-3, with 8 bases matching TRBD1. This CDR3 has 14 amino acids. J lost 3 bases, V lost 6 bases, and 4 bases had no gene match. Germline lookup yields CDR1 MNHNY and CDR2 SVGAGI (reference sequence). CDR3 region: CASRDRVSGNTIYF. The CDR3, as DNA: TGTGCCAGCAGGGACAGGGTTAGTGGAAACACCATATATTTT.

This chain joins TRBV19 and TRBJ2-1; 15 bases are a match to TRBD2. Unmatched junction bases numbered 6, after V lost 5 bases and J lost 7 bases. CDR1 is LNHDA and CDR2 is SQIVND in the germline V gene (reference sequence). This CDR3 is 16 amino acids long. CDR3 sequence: CASSPRTSGRGNEQFF. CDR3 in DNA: TGTGCCAGTAGTCCCAGGACTAGCGGGAGGGGGAATGAGCAGTTCTTC.

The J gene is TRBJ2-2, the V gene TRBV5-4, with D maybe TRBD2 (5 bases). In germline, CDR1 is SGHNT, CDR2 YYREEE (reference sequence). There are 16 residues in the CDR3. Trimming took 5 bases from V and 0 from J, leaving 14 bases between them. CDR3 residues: CASSFYGRTNTGELFF. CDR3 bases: TGTGCCAGCAGTTTTTATGGGAGAACGAACACCGGGGAGCTGTTTTTT.

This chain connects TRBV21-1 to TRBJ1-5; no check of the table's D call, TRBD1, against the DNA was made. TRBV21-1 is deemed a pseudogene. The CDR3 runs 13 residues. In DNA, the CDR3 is TGTGCCAGCAGGGGGACAGACAATCAGCCCCAGCATTTT. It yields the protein CASRGTDNQPQHF.

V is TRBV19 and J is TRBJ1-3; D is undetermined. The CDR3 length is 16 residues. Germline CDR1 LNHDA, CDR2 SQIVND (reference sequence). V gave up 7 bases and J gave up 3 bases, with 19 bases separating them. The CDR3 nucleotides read TGTGCCAGTACAAATGACGAGCGGGTAGTTGGAAACACCATATATTTT. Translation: CASTNDERVVGNTIYF.

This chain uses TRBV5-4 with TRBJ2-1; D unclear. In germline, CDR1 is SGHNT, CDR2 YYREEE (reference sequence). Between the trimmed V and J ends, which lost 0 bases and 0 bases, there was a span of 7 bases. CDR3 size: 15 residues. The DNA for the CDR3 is TGTGCCAGCAGCTTGGGGCGGAGCTCCTACAATGAGCAGTTCTTC. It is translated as CASSLGRSSYNEQFF.

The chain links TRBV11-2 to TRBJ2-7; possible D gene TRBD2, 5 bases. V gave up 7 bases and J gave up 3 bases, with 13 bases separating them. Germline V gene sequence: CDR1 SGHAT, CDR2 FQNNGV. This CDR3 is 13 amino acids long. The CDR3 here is CASKGGRIYEQYF. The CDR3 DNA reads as TGTGCCAGCAAAGGAGGACGGATCTACGAGCAGTACTTC.

CDR3 DNA sequence: TGCGCCAGCAGCCGCATCCGGGTGAATAGCGGGAGGTCATACAATGAGCAGTTCTTC. Translating it yields CASSRIRVNSGRSYNEQFF. The chain recombines TRBV4-1 with TRBJ2-1; 10 positions match TRBD2. J was trimmed by 4 bases and V by 4 bases; bases with no gene match: 16. The germline V gene encodes CDR1 MGHRA and CDR2 YSYEKL. The CDR3 sequence is 19 residues long.

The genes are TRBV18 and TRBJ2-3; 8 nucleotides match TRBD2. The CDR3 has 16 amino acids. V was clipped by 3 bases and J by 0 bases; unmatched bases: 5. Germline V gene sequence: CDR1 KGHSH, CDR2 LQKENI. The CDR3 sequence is CASSPGVAGSTDTQYF. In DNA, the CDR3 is TGTGCCAGCTCACCGGGAGTAGCGGGAAGCACAGATACGCAGTATTTT. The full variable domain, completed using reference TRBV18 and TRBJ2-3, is NAGVMQNPRHLVRRRGQEARLRCSPMKGHSHVYWYRQLPEEGLKFMVYLQKENIIDESGMPKERFSAEFPKEGPSILRIQQVVRGDSAAYFCASSPGVAGSTDTQYFGPGTRLTVL.

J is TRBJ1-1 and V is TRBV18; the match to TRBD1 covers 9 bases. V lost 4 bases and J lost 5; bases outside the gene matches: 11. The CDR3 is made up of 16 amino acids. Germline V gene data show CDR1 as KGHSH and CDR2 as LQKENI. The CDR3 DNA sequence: TGTGCCAGCTCACAACAAGGGACAGGGAGAGGGACTGAAGCTTTCTTT. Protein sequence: CASSQQGTGRGTEAFF.

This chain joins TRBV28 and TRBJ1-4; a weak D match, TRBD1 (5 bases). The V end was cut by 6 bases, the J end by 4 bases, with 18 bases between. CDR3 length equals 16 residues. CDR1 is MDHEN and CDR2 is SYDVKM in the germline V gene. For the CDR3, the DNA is TGTGCCAGCAGCCTAAGCGGGGCGGGGCTTAATGAAAAACTGTTTTTT. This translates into CASSLSGAGLNEKLFF.

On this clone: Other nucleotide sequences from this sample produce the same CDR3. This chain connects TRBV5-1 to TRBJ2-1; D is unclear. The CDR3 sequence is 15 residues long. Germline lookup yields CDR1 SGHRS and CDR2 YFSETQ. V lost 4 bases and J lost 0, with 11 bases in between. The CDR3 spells CASSRDSSSYNEQFF. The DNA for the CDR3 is TGCGCCAGCAGCCGTGACTCAAGCTCCTACAATGAGCAGTTCTTC.

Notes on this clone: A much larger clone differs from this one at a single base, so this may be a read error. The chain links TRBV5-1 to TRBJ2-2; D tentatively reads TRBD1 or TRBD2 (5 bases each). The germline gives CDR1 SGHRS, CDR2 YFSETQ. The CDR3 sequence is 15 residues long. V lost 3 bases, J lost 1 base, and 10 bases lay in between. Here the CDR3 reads CASSSGTQNTGELFF. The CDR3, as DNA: TGCGCCAGCAGCTCCGGGACCCAGAACACCGGGGAGCTGTTTTTT. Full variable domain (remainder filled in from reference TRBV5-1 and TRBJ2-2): KAGVTQTPRYLIKTRGQQVTLSCSPISGHRSVSWYQQTPGQGLQFLFEYFSETQRNKGNFPGRFSGRQFSNSRSEMNVSTLELGDSALYLCASSSGTQNTGELFFGEGSRLTVL.

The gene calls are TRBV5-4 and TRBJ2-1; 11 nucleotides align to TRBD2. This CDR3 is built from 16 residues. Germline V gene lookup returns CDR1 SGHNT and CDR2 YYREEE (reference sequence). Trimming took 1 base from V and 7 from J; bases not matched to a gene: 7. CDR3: CASSLRLAGTLNEQFF. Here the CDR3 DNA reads TGTGCCAGCAGCTTGAGACTAGCGGGGACGCTTAATGAGCAGTTCTTC.

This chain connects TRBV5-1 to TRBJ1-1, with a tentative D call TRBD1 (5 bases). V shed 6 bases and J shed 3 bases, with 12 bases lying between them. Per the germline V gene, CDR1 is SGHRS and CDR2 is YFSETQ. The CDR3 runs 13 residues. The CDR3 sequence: CASTRGDYTEAFF. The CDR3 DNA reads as TGCGCCAGCACCAGAGGGGATTACACTGAAGCTTTCTTT. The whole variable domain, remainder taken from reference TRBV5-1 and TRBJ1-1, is KAGVTQTPRYLIKTRGQQVTLSCSPISGHRSVSWYQQTPGQGLQFLFEYFSETQRNKGNFPGRFSGRQFSNSRSEMNVSTLELGDSALYLCASTRGDYTEAFFGQGTRLTVV.

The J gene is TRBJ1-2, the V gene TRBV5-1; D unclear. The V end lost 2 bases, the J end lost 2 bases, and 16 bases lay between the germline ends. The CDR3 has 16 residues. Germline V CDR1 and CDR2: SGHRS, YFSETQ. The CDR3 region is CASSLGFSRTNYGYTF. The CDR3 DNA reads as TGCGCCAGCAGCTTAGGATTTAGTAGGACCAACTATGGCTACACCTTC.

The CDR3 region has the DNA TGTGCCAGCAGCCCGATAGCGGGAGGGCATGAAGATACGCAGTATTTT. Amino acids: CASSPIAGGHEDTQYF. The rearrangement joins TRBV5-4 to TRBJ2-3, with 11 bases aligning to TRBD2. CDR1 SGHNT and CDR2 YYREEE come from the germline V gene (reference sequence). Losses at the gene ends were 4 bases for V and 5 bases for J; bases not matched to a gene: 9. The CDR3 consists of 16 residues.

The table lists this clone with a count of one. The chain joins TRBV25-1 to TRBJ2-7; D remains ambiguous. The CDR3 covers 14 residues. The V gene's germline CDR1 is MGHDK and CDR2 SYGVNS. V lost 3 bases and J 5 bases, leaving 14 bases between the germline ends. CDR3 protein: CASSDAGKAHEQYF. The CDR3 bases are TGTGCCAGCAGTGATGCCGGAAAAGCGCACGAGCAGTACTTC.

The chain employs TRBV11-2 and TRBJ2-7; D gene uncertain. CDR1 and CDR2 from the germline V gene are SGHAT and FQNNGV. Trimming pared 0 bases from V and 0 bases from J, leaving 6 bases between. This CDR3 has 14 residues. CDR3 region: CASSLDQSSYEQYF. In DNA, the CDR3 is TGTGCCAGCAGCTTAGACCAGAGCTCCTACGAGCAGTACTTC.

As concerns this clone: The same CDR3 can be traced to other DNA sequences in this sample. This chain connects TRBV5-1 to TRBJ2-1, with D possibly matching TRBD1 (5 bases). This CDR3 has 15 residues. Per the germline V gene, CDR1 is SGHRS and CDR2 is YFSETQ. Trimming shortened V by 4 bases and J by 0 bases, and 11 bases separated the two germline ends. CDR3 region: CASSQDSSSYNEQFF. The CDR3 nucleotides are TGCGCCAGCAGCCAAGACAGTAGCTCCTACAATGAGCAGTTCTTC.

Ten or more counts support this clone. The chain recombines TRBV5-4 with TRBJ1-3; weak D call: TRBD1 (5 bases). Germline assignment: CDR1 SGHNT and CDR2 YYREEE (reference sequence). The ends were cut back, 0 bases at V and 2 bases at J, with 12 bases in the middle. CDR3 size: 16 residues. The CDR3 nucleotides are TGTGCCAGCAGCTTGGTCGGGGGAGGGACTGGAAACACCATATATTTT. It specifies CASSLVGGGTGNTIYF. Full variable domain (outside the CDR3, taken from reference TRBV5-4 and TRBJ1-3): ETGVTQSPTHLIKTRGQQVTLRCSSQSGHNTVSWYQQALGQGPQFIFQYYREEENGRGNFPPRFSGLQFPNYSSELNVNALELDDSALYLCASSLVGGGTGNTIYFGEGSWLTVV.

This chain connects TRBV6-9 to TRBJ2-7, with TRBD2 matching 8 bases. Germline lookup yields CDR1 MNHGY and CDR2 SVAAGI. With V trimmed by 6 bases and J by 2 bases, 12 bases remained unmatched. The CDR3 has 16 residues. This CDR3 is CASSPMPAGDPYEQYF. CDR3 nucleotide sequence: TGTGCCAGCAGCCCAATGCCAGCGGGAGACCCCTACGAGCAGTACTTC.

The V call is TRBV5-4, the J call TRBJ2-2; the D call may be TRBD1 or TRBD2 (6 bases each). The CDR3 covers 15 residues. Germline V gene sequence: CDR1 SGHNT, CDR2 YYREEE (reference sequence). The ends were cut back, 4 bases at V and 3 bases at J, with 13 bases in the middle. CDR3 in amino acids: CASSLLGGHTGELFF. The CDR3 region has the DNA TGTGCCAGCAGCCTCCTTGGGGGGCACACCGGGGAGCTGTTTTTT.

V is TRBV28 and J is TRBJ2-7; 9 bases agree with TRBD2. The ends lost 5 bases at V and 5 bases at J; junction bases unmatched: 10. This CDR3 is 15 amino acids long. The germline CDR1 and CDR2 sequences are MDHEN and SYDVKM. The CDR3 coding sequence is TGTGCCAGCAGTACCTTAGCGGGAGATCTCCACGAGCAGTACTTC. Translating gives CASSTLAGDLHEQYF. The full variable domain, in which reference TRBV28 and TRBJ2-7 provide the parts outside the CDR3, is DVKVTQSSRYLVKRTGEKVFLECVQDMDHENMFWYRQDPGLGLRLIYFSYDVKMKEKGDIPEGYSVSREKKERFSLILESASTNQTSMYLCASSTLAGDLHEQYFGPGTRLTVT.

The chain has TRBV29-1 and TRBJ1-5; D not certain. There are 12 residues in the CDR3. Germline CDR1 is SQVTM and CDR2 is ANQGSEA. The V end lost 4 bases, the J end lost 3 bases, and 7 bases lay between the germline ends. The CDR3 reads CSVGAFNQPQHF. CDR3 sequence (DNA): TGCAGCGTTGGAGCCTTCAATCAGCCCCAGCATTTT.

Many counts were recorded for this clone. Here the CDR3 DNA reads TGTGCCAGCAGCTTCATAGCGGCCTACGAGCAGTACTTC. As protein: CASSFIAAYEQYF. The chain carries TRBV11-2 and TRBJ2-7; weak D call: TRBD2 (6 bases). Germline V gene lookup returns CDR1 SGHAT and CDR2 FQNNGV. The CDR3 has 13 amino acids. V was trimmed by 3 bases and J by 2 bases, leaving 8 bases between them.

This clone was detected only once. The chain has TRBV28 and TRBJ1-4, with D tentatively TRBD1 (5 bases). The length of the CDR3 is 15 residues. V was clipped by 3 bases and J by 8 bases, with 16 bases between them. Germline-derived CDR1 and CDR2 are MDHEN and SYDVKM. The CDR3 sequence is CASSFFGRVKEKLFF. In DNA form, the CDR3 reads TGTGCCAGCAGTTTCTTCGGCAGGGTAAAAGAAAAACTGTTTTTT. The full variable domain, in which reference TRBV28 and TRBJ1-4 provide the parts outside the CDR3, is DVKVTQSSRYLVKRTGEKVFLECVQDMDHENMFWYRQDPGLGLRLIYFSYDVKMKEKGDIPEGYSVSREKKERFSLILESASTNQTSMYLCASSFFGRVKEKLFFGSGTQLSVL.

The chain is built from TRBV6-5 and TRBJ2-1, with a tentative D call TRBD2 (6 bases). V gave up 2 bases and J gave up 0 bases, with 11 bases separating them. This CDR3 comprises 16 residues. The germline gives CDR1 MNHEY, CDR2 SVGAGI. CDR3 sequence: CASSYDGTSSYNEQFF. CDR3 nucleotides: TGTGCCAGCAGTTACGATGGGACTTCCTCCTACAATGAGCAGTTCTTC.